Following are 32 T cell receptor beta chains from one sample sequenced in a study of STAT5B mutations in CD4+ large granular lymphocyte leukemia. Produced via immunoSEQ multiplex PCR; TCRdb's table is partial and in-frame only. This table has about 21,000 clones, approximately 71% appearing once. The sequenced sample was CD4+ T cells from blood buffy coats. The source is a human donor in good health.

This clone came up a few times. The genes are TRBV11-2 and TRBJ2-1; a weak D match, TRBD2 (6 bases). Per germline, CDR1 SGHAT and CDR2 FQNNGV. This CDR3 is 16 amino acids long. V shed 5 bases and J shed 0 bases, with 14 bases lying between them. CDR3 region: CASSQFSAGSYNEQFF. CDR3 in DNA: TGTGCCAGCAGCCAATTCTCAGCGGGCTCCTACAATGAGCAGTTCTTC.

The V call is TRBV10-3, the J call TRBJ2-1; D call uncertain. Deletions cut 3 bases from V and 3 bases from J, with 15 bases between. Per germline, CDR1 ENHRY and CDR2 SYGVKD. This CDR3 region has 16 residues. CDR3 sequence: CAISEGPLGRYNEQFF. CDR3 DNA sequence: TGTGCCATCAGTGAAGGACCCCTCGGTCGCTACAATGAGCAGTTCTTC.

A few counts support this clone. This chain links TRBV19 with TRBJ2-4; D is possibly TRBD1 or TRBD2 (6 bases each). Per germline, CDR1 LNHDA and CDR2 SQIVND (reference sequence). This CDR3 region has 17 residues. V dropped 4 bases and J dropped 3 bases, with 19 bases sitting between them. For the CDR3, the DNA is TGTGCCAGTAGTACCTCCCACAGGGAGGAGTACAAAAACATTCAGTACTTC. Its translation is CASSTSHREEYKNIQYF.

This clone was seen more than once but under ten times. The chain combines TRBV2 with TRBJ1-5; D is perhaps TRBD1 (5 bases). Germline V gene lookup returns CDR1 SNHLY and CDR2 FYNNEI. The CDR3 has 15 residues. V lost 4 bases to trimming and J lost 1 base, with 11 bases between them. CDR3 coding DNA: TGTGCCAGCAGTGGGACATCCCCAAGCAATCAGCCCCAGCATTTT. Translated: CASSGTSPSNQPQHF.

The CDR3 DNA sequence: TGTGCCAGCAGCTTGGGTTTTAGCGGGAGACCTCAGACCCAGTACTTC. Translated, it gives CASSLGFSGRPQTQYF. V usage is TRBV5-4 and J usage is TRBJ2-5, with 9 nucleotides matching TRBD2. The CDR3 consists of 16 residues. Trimming removed 0 bases from V and 6 bases from J; junction bases left unmatched: 9. CDR1 SGHNT and CDR2 YYREEE come from the germline V gene (reference sequence).

This clone was found a few times. The V gene is TRBV7-6, the J gene TRBJ1-1; 9 bases line up with TRBD1. J gave up 6 bases and V 1 base, and 6 bases lay outside the gene matches. The CDR3 consists of 15 residues. Germline V gene data show CDR1 as SGHVS and CDR2 as FNYEAQ. CDR3 in DNA: TGTGCCAGCAGCTTAGTCGGACAGGGGATAGCTGAAGCTTTCTTT. Its translation is CASSLVGQGIAEAFF.

The chain joins TRBV6-5 to TRBJ2-3; no firm D call. Trimming removed 4 bases from V and 8 bases from J, with 7 bases in between. The CDR3 extends over 11 amino acids. Germline CDR1 and CDR2: MNHEY and SVGAGI. CDR3 sequence: CASSFSGTQYF. The CDR3 coding sequence is TGTGCCAGCAGTTTCAGTGGTACGCAGTATTTT.

This clone showed up just a few times. V and J are TRBV9 and TRBJ2-7; weak D call: TRBD2 (6 bases). The germline V gene encodes CDR1 SGDLS and CDR2 YYNGEE. V lost 3 bases, J lost 3 bases, and 10 bases lay in between. The CDR3 length is 13 residues. The CDR3 coding sequence is TGTGCCAGCAGCGCTCAAGCGGGCTACGAGCAGTACTTC. It yields the protein CASSAQAGYEQYF.

This clone turned up a few times. V and J are TRBV7-2 and TRBJ2-1; weak D call: TRBD1 (5 bases). Germline CDR1 and CDR2: SGHTA and FQGNSA. The V gene lost 5 bases and the J gene lost 13 bases, with 18 bases spanning the gap. CDR3 length: 13 residues. This chain's CDR3 is CASSITRAQNQFF. Written as DNA, the CDR3 is TGTGCCAGCAGCATAACCAGGGCCCAGAATCAGTTCTTC.

The chain recombines TRBV6-5 with TRBJ2-1; 7 nucleotides align to TRBD2. Germline V gene data show CDR1 as MNHEY and CDR2 as SVGAGI. CDR3 size: 12 residues. The V and J ends lost 4 bases and 10 bases, in that order; junction bases with no gene match: 4. The CDR3 nucleotides read TGTGCCAGCAGTTCAGCTAGCGGAGAGCAGTTCTTC. Its protein product is CASSSASGEQFF.

The chain couples TRBV20-1 to TRBJ2-5; D ambiguous. Germline CDR1 is DFQATT and CDR2 is SNEGSKA (reference sequence). V lost 2 bases and J lost 0, with 1 base in between. CDR3 length: 11 residues. CDR3 residues: CSARNQETQYF. DNA for the CDR3: TGCAGTGCTAGAAACCAAGAGACCCAGTACTTC.

J is TRBJ1-1 and V is TRBV11-3; D not resolved. Germline V lookup: CDR1 SGHNT, CDR2 YENEEA. This CDR3 region has 12 residues. The ends were cut back, 5 bases at V and 4 bases at J, with 8 bases in the middle. The CDR3 here is CASSLTGTEAFF. Written as DNA, the CDR3 is TGTGCCAGCAGCCTTACCGGCACTGAAGCTTTCTTT.

CDR3 nucleotide sequence: TGCGCCAGCAGCTTGGGTGAGAAAGCTTTCTTT. Protein: CASSLGEKAFF. The genes are TRBV5-1 and TRBJ1-1, with D uncertain. V was cut by 0 bases and J by 9 bases, with 6 bases left in between. Germline lookup yields CDR1 SGHRS and CDR2 YFSETQ. The CDR3 extends over 11 amino acids. Filled out from reference TRBV5-1 and TRBJ1-1, the complete variable domain reads KAGVTQTPRYLIKTRGQQVTLSCSPISGHRSVSWYQQTPGQGLQFLFEYFSETQRNKGNFPGRFSGRQFSNSRSEMNVSTLELGDSALYLCASSLGEKAFFGQGTRLTVV.

The V gene is TRBV27, the J gene TRBJ1-2; D is perhaps TRBD1 (6 bases). The V end was cut by 8 bases, the J end by 7 bases, with 14 bases between. The germline V gene has CDR1 MNHEY and CDR2 SMNVEV (reference sequence). The CDR3 loop spans 12 amino acids. DNA for the CDR3: TGTGCCAGCCAACCGACAGGTGGTGGCTACACCTTC. Amino acids: CASQPTGGGYTF.

The chain combines TRBV6-6 with TRBJ1-2; no firm D call. The CDR3 contains 15 residues. Germline CDR1 reads MNHNY; CDR2 reads SVGAGI (reference sequence). Trimming left V 5 bases short and J 8 bases short, with 21 bases between. The CDR3, as DNA: TGTGCCAGCAGTACCCCGCCCCCCGGTGTAGAGGGCTACACCTTC. Translated: CASSTPPPGVEGYTF.

This chain joins TRBV27 and TRBJ2-1; D tentatively fits TRBD1 or TRBD2 (5 bases each). This CDR3 comprises 15 residues. Trimming stripped 6 bases from V and 5 bases from J, with 17 bases between. Germline assignment: CDR1 MNHEY and CDR2 SMNVEV (reference sequence). The DNA of the CDR3 is TGTGCCAGCAGCCAGCCCGGGACCCAAGACAATGAGCAGTTCTTC. It codes for CASSQPGTQDNEQFF.

The CDR3 region has the DNA TGCAGCGTTGAGAAGACAGGGTACTACGAGCAGTACTTC. Translation: CSVEKTGYYEQYF. The chain uses TRBV29-1 and TRBJ2-7; 7 bases map to TRBD1. V lost 3 bases, J lost 3 bases, and 5 bases stayed unmatched. This CDR3 has 13 amino acids. The germline gives CDR1 SQVTM, CDR2 ANQGSEA.

The chain has TRBV14 and TRBJ2-7, with TRBD2 as a possible D gene (6 bases). V lost 4 bases, J lost 3 bases, and 10 bases lay in between. The CDR3 has 13 amino acids. CDR1 and CDR2 (germline): SGHDN, FVKESK. DNA of the CDR3: TGTGCCAGCAGCCCCGGGACTTACTACGAGCAGTACTTC. Translation gives CASSPGTYYEQYF. The full variable domain, its missing parts supplied by reference TRBV14 and TRBJ2-7, is EAGVTQFPSHSVIEKGQTVTLRCDPISGHDNLYWYRRVMGKEIKFLLHFVKESKQDESGMPNNRFLAERTGGTYSTLKVQPAELEDSGVYFCASSPGTYYEQYFGPGTRLTVT.

The chain employs TRBV6-5 and TRBJ1-4; 10 bases match TRBD1. The CDR3 length is 14 residues. The ends lost 6 bases at V and 7 bases at J; junction bases unmatched: 5. CDR1 and CDR2 (germline): MNHEY, SVGAGI. CDR3 nucleotide sequence: TGTGCCAGCAGGACAGGGGGCGCATTTGAAAAACTGTTTTTT. Protein product: CASRTGGAFEKLFF.

V gene TRBV5-4 combines with J gene TRBJ1-2, with 9 bases fitting TRBD1. CDR1 is SGHNT, CDR2 YYREEE, per germline (reference sequence). V lost 0 bases and J lost 4; bases outside the gene matches: 7. The CDR3 consists of 16 residues. CDR3 sequence: CASSLAGQGSVYGYTF. DNA for the CDR3: TGTGCCAGCAGCTTGGCTGGACAGGGGAGTGTCTATGGCTACACCTTC.

The table lists this clone with a few counts. Here the CDR3 reads CASSKTGGGSVHEQYF. Here the CDR3 DNA reads TGTGCCAGCAGCAAAACAGGGGGTGGTTCGGTCCACGAGCAGTACTTC. J is TRBJ2-7 and V is TRBV27, with TRBD1 identical over 8 bases. J lost 5 bases, V lost 6 bases, and 15 bases had no gene match. The CDR3 length is 16 residues. The germline V gene has CDR1 MNHEY and CDR2 SMNVEV (reference sequence).

The chain is built from TRBV30 and TRBJ2-2; D call uncertain. Germline V lookup: CDR1 GTSNPN, CDR2 SVGIG (reference sequence). The CDR3 has 12 amino acids. Trimming removed 4 bases from V and 5 bases from J, with 8 bases in between. This CDR3 reads CAWNGGTGELFF. CDR3 coding DNA: TGTGCCTGGAACGGCGGTACCGGGGAGCTGTTTTTT.

V is TRBV11-2 and J is TRBJ2-5; D uncertain. Trimming removed 4 bases from V and 6 bases from J, with 12 bases in between. The CDR3 extends over 13 amino acids. In germline, CDR1 is SGHAT, CDR2 FQNNGV. The CDR3 loop is CASSSGPRQTQYF. DNA of the CDR3: TGTGCCAGCAGCTCTGGTCCCCGTCAGACCCAGTACTTC.

The gene calls are TRBV5-6 and TRBJ2-7; D is possibly TRBD1 or TRBD2 (5 bases each). V shed 4 bases and J shed 7 bases, with 21 bases lying between them. Germline CDR1 reads SGHDT; CDR2 reads YYEEEE. The CDR3 extends over 15 amino acids. DNA for the CDR3: TGTGCCAGCAGCAGAGCCGGGACCCGTGGGCGAGAGCAGTACTTC. This codes for CASSRAGTRGREQYF.

The J gene is TRBJ2-4, the V gene TRBV2; possibly TRBD1 for D (5 bases). The CDR3 length is 15 residues. Looked up from germline, CDR1 is SNHLY and CDR2 is FYNNEI. Deletions cut 0 bases from V and 0 bases from J, with 6 bases between. CDR3 region: CASSEAGLAKNIQYF. The CDR3 DNA reads as TGTGCCAGCAGTGAAGCGGGGCTAGCCAAAAACATTCAGTACTTC.

This clone was counted a few times. The DNA of the CDR3 is TGTGCCATCAGTGATCGGAATGAGCAGTTCTTC. Translating gives CAISDRNEQFF. The chain carries TRBV10-3 and TRBJ2-1; D gene uncertain. V lost 3 bases and J lost 7, with 4 bases in between. CDR1 is ENHRY and CDR2 is SYGVKD in the germline V gene. This CDR3 is built from 11 residues.

The J gene is TRBJ2-3, the V gene TRBV7-6; tentatively, D is TRBD2 (6 bases). Germline V CDR1 and CDR2: SGHVS, FNYEAQ. The V end lost 0 bases, the J end lost 4 bases, and 26 bases lay between the germline ends. CDR3 length: 20 residues. CDR3: CASSLASTGSGVVTADTQYF. CDR3 coding DNA: TGTGCCAGCAGCTTAGCCTCAACGGGCTCGGGAGTCGTTACAGCAGATACGCAGTATTTT.

V gene TRBV5-5 combines with J gene TRBJ2-7; D is perhaps TRBD1 or TRBD2 (5 bases each). Germline loops: CDR1 SGHKS, CDR2 YYEKEE (reference sequence). This CDR3 is 14 amino acids long. Trimming pared 4 bases from V and 0 bases from J, leaving 11 bases between. The CDR3 spells CASSPYGASYEQYF. In nucleotides, the CDR3 is TGTGCCAGCAGCCCGTACGGGGCCTCCTACGAGCAGTACTTC. Combining the CDR3 with reference TRBV5-5 and TRBJ2-7 gives the whole variable domain DAGVTQSPTHLIKTRGQQVTLRCSPISGHKSVSWYQQVLGQGPQFIFQYYEKEERGRGNFPDRFSARQFPNYSSELNVNALLLGDSALYLCASSPYGASYEQYFGPGTRLTVT.

This clone was observed a few times. The gene calls are TRBV6-1 and TRBJ1-1, with no clear D. This CDR3 contains 14 residues. V was cut by 7 bases and J by 0 bases, with 12 bases left in between. CDR1 is MNHNS, CDR2 SASEGT, per germline. CDR3 amino acids: CASKFPGLNTEAFF. The CDR3 DNA is TGTGCCAGCAAATTCCCAGGTTTGAACACTGAAGCTTTCTTT.

V and J are TRBV7-2 and TRBJ2-5; TRBD1 aligns across 9 bases. Germline loops: CDR1 SGHTA, CDR2 FQGNSA. Losses at the gene ends were 1 base for V and 5 bases for J; bases not matched to a gene: 5. This CDR3 spans 15 amino acids. The CDR3 is CASSLGGQGMETQYF. CDR3 in DNA: TGTGCCAGCAGCTTAGGGGGACAGGGTATGGAGACCCAGTACTTC.

The rearrangement joins TRBV6-1 to TRBJ2-7; 9 nucleotides agree with TRBD1. In germline, CDR1 is MNHNS, CDR2 SASEGT. The V segment lost 6 bases and the J segment 6 bases; nucleotides outside the gene matches: 9. The CDR3 is 14 amino acids. The CDR3 coding sequence is TGTGCCAGCAGGAGAGGGACAGGGCTAGGCGAGCAGTACTTC. Translated, it gives CASRRGTGLGEQYF.

The V gene is TRBV28, the J gene TRBJ2-3; D is unclear. Trimming shortened V by 1 base and J by 11 bases, and 22 bases separated the two germline ends. The V gene's germline CDR1 is MDHEN and CDR2 SYDVKM. The CDR3 has 16 amino acids. The CDR3 region is CASSLLGVGSEFLQYF. CDR3 DNA: TGTGCCAGCAGTTTATTAGGCGTGGGATCAGAGTTTTTGCAGTATTTT.